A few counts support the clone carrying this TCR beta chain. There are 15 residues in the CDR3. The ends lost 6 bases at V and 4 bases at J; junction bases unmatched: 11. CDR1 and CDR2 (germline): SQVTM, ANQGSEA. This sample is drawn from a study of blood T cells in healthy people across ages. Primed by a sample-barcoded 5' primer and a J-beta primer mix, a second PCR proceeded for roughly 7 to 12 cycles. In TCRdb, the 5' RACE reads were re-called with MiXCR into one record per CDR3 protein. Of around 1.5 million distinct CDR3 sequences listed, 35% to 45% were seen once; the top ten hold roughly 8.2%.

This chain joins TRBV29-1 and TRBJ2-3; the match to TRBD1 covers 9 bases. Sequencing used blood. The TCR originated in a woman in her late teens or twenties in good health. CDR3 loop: CSVPEDRGSPDTQYF. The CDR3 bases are TGCAGCGTCCCCGAGGACAGGGGAAGTCCAGATACGCAGTATTTT.